This T cell receptor beta chain was sequenced for a study of identical twins. Study findings and constraints: While abundant cord blood beta clonotypes carried fewer insertions, memory repertoires showed no such pattern. Conclusions came from cross-sectional statistical analysis, not from following the same donors.

The ends lost 1 base at V and 1 base at J; junction bases unmatched: 1. The V gene's germline CDR1 is MGHRA and CDR2 YSYEKL. The CDR3 is made up of 15 amino acids. This clonotype was detected a few times. Its antigen remains unidentified. Unique molecular identifiers were present on the cDNA, and a universal primer site came from template switching. TCRdb ran MiXCR on the 5' RACE reads and lists one entry per CDR3 protein. The repertoire holds some 600,000 distinct CDR3 sequences, around 7.4% seen once, with around 1.6% in the top ten. This sample was shared with a second study, whose subject was yellow fever vaccine responses in identical twins.

This rearrangement joins TRBV4-1 to TRBJ1-5; 7 nucleotides match TRBD1. The receptor's source is a young woman in good health. The specimen sequenced was PBMCs. The CDR3 sequence: CASSQVQGSNQPQHF. The CDR3 bases are TGCGCCAGCAGCCAAGTACAGGGGAGCAATCAGCCCCAGCATTTT.